Many counts were recorded for the clone carrying this TCR beta chain. Its antigen is as yet unknown. V gave up 3 bases and J gave up 1 base; unmatched junction bases: 14. The CDR3 length is 18 residues. Germline lookup yields CDR1 SGHTS and CDR2 YDEGEE. These data belong to a study of shared clonotypes between healthy human individuals. Study background: A couple of women and three men aged 18 to 49 made up the donors. Each donor contributed plates that comprised three CD4 naive, three CD4 memory, two CD8 naive and one CD8 memory.

Study-level points and caveats: Naive subsets tended to show greater estimated richness than memory subsets.

The assay was immunoSEQ multiplex PCR, and TCRdb's table has in-frame clones only and misses some. This table has around 1.1 million clones, approximately 80% appearing once. The chain employs TRBV5-8 and TRBJ1-1; 8 bases fit TRBD1. The sequence was collected from a man aged 18 to 35 in good health. Some clones in this sample may be carry-over from other donors' samples. The material sequenced was memory CD4+ T cells from PBMCs. As for subset: CD45RA-negative fraction. This CDR3 reads CASSSSGGDQTQNTEAFF. The CDR3 DNA reads as TGTGCCAGCAGCTCCTCAGGGGGCGACCAGACTCAGAACACTGAAGCTTTCTTT.